These 7 T cell receptor beta chains originate from one sample sequenced in a study of a mutant IDH1 vaccine in newly diagnosed glioma. As to time point: week 47, end of study. The content of each vaccine dose was 300 ug of mutant IDH1 20-mer peptide, and topical imiquimod accompanied it. These receptors have no known antigen. Profiling relied on immunoSEQ multiplex PCR, and the TCRdb table lists in-frame clones only, not all of them. The sample carries approximately 100,000 clones, roughly nine tenths recorded once. Material: PBMCs, obtained from a glioma patient whose treatment included an IDH1 peptide vaccine. These receptors were taken from a woman aged 50 to 60 with glioma.

J is TRBJ1-1 and V is TRBV11-1; the D gene is possibly TRBD1 (6 bases). Trimming stripped 7 bases from V and 5 bases from J, with 23 bases between. CDR3 length: 16 amino acids. Germline loops: CDR1 SGHAT, CDR2 FQDESV (reference sequence). CDR3 protein: CASTMGSGATWTEAFF. The CDR3 DNA follows: TGTGCCAGCACCATGGGGTCGGGGGCCACGTGGACTGAAGCTTTCTTT. Together with reference TRBV11-1 and TRBJ1-1, the CDR3 gives the full variable domain: EAEVAQSPRYKITEKSQAVAFWCDPISGHATLYWYRQILGQGPELLVQFQDESVVDDSQLPKDRFSAERLKGVDSTLKIQPAELGDSAMYLCASTMGSGATWTEAFFGQGTRLTVV.

The V call is TRBV6-1, the J call TRBJ2-3, with D possibly being TRBD2 (7 bases). This CDR3 has 17 amino acids. Deletions cut 1 base from V and 2 bases from J, with 16 bases between. The V gene's germline CDR1 is MNHNS and CDR2 SASEGT. The CDR3 spells CASSEVGGGLNTDTQYF. The CDR3 DNA follows: TGTGCCAGCAGTGAAGTGGGAGGGGGACTCAACACAGATACGCAGTATTTT.

The table lists this clone with a few counts. A junction boundary mismatches the germline segment, possibly from a read error. The rearrangement links TRBV7-7 to TRBJ2-1; the match to TRBD2 covers 9 bases. Per the germline V gene, CDR1 is SSHAT and CDR2 is FNYEAQ (reference sequence). The CDR3 runs to 17 residues. The chain's CDR3 is CASSLASGITSYNEQFF. DNA of the CDR3: TGTGCTAGCAGCTTGGCTAGCGGGATCACCTCCTACAATGAGCAGTTCTTC.

In this sample, this clone turned up a few times. The V call is TRBV28, the J call TRBJ2-2, with D unclear. Germline lookup yields CDR1 MDHEN and CDR2 SYDVKM. The CDR3 runs 13 residues. Trimming cost V 1 base and J 7 bases, with 7 bases left between them. CDR3 sequence: CASSLSEVGELFF. The CDR3 region has the DNA TGTGCCAGCAGTTTATCAGAGGTCGGGGAGCTGTTTTTT.

The chain combines TRBV28 with TRBJ1-1; D call uncertain. The CDR3 is 12 residues long. Germline CDR1 reads MDHEN; CDR2 reads SYDVKM. The germline V and J ends were trimmed by 4 bases and 5 bases, with 8 bases remaining between them. The CDR3 sequence is CASSSDMTEAFF. The CDR3 region has the DNA TGTGCCAGCAGTTCCGACATGACTGAAGCTTTCTTT.

This clone was recorded only once. V is TRBV5-4 and J is TRBJ2-7; D gene uncertain. The V end lost 4 bases, the J end lost 0 bases, and 11 bases lay between the germline ends. Germline V lookup: CDR1 SGHNT, CDR2 YYREEE (reference sequence). This CDR3 comprises 14 residues. CDR3 amino acids: CASSPDRSSYEQYF. CDR3 bases: TGTGCCAGCAGCCCGGATAGGAGCTCCTACGAGCAGTACTTC.

The CDR3, as DNA: TGTGCCAGCAGCTTAGATGGCTTACAGCCCCAGCATTTT. Translation gives CASSLDGLQPQHF. J is TRBJ1-5 and V is TRBV11-2; D is undetermined. Germline values: CDR1 SGHAT, CDR2 FQNNGV. V lost 0 bases and J lost 7, with 7 bases in between. The CDR3 consists of 13 residues.